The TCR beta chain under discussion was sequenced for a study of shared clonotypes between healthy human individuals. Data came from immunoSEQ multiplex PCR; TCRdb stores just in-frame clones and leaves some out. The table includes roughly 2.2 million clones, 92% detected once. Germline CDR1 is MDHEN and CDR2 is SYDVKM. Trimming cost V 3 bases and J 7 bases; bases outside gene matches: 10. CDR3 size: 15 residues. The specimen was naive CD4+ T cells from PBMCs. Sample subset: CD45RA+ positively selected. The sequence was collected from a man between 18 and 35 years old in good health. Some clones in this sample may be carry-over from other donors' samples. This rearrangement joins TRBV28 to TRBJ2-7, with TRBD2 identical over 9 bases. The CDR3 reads CASSFAGTSYGEQYF. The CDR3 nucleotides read TGTGCCAGCAGTTTTGCAGGGACTAGCTATGGGGAGCAGTACTTC.